Reported below is one T cell receptor (beta chain). Its antigen specificity is not known. No base-level quality is on record; no much larger clone is a single base apart. Per the germline V gene, SNHLY is the CDR1 and FYNNEI is the CDR2. The CDR3 numbers 13 residues from cysteine through phenylalanine. Here the CDR3 DNA is all that survives: 39 bases in frame from base 1. Germline trimming amounts to 7 bases on V and 3 bases on J, with 4 as the count of junction bases outside the gene matches. The immunoSEQ Assay, a bias-controlled multiplex PCR, was used to amplify TCRbeta CDR3 regions from genomic DNA. On the authors' methods: Nucleated cell counts per sample were estimated from amplification of reference gene primers within the assay. To quantify the absolute abundance of each unique TCRbeta CDR3 rearrangement, sequence reads were collapsed and filtered. For each sample, productive Simpson clonality was calculated as the square root of Simpson's diversity index over productive rearrangements. This immuneACCESS table, as held by TCRdb, lists in-frame sequences with V and J called but not all clones. Of the missing ones, under half trace to an unresolved V gene in checked studies; the others have no known cause. V and J calls and clone size are those listed in that table; D and trimming were worked out from the DNA. A total of approximately 280,000 clones appear in this sample, over 75% of them only once. The ten largest make up nearly 7% of the sample.

One collaborating source in Seattle enrolled patients while the patients were actively infected and followed the patients over time throughout the course of disease. Whole blood was collected in K2EDTA tubes by collaborating institutions according to the institutions' own protocols. Collaborator samples were shipped for TCRbeta analysis as frozen whole blood, isolated PBMCs, or DNA extracted from either sample type. This specimen comes from a study of blood T cell repertoires in COVID-19 (TCRdb year 2020). As for the study more broadly: The collaborator samples originated in the United States, Italy and Spain and spanned the acute and convalescent phases of COVID-19. Samples came from the ongoing ImmuneRACE study (first 160 participants) plus 1,254 subjects from 6 global collaborators. The sample metadata nearly always contained a de-identified subject ID, COVID-19 status, age in years and sex. The repertoires were released in a freely available public database intended as a resource for research on the immune response to SARS-CoV-2. The prospective study material was composed of cDNA or gDNA derived from T cells, B-cell-depleted T cells, or PBMCs. Subjects who had been exposed to COVID-19, were actively infected with it, or had recovered from it provided the deeply sampled blood TCRbeta repertoires that made up the dataset. Where available, HLA class I and class II types were obtained from metadata supplied by the sample provider rather than from assay-based typing. Study-wide conclusions, independent of this receptor: The amount of clinical and demographic metadata varied by source and participant and was provided uncurated.

Sequencing used peripheral blood. The chain links TRBV2 with TRBJ2-3, with TRBD2 identical over 7 junction bases. This TCR was recovered from a woman aged 25 to 39 with COVID-19, enrolled during active disease. The CDR3 is CASKREFTDTQYF. The nucleotides read TGTGCCAGCAAGCGGGAATTTACAGATACGCAGTATTTT.